This passage covers 27 T cell receptor beta chains from one sample sequenced in a study of shared clonotypes between healthy human individuals. Sequencing used immunoSEQ multiplex PCR; TCRdb keeps in-frame clones, though not all of them. The table records some 550,000 clones, almost 97% of them present only once. The sample was naive CD4+ T cells sorted from blood. Subset: CD45RA+ positively selected. The receptors were gathered from a woman in her 30s in good health.

This chain joins TRBV5-4 and TRBJ1-3; 9 bases agree with TRBD1. V gave up 6 bases and J gave up 0 bases; unmatched junction bases: 4. CDR1 SGHNT and CDR2 YYREEE come from the germline V gene (reference sequence). The CDR3 is 15 amino acids. CDR3 nucleotides: TGTGCCAGCACGGGACAGGGCCCCTCTGGAAACACCATATATTTT. Translation gives CASTGQGPSGNTIYF.

The chain couples TRBV19 to TRBJ2-4; D not resolved. With 9 bases removed from V and 1 base from J, the gap between germline ends came to 19 bases. Looked up from germline, CDR1 is LNHDA and CDR2 is SQIVND (reference sequence). This CDR3 contains 16 residues. In nucleotides, the CDR3 is TGTGCCAGCGCGGAACCGACCGCCCGGGCCAAAAACATTCAGTACTTC. As protein: CASAEPTARAKNIQYF.

The gene calls are TRBV12-5 and TRBJ2-1, with 7 bases that match TRBD1. Germline V gene sequence: CDR1 LGHNT, CDR2 FRNRAP. The V gene end was trimmed by 7 bases and the J gene end by 8 bases; junction bases not matched to a gene: 8. This CDR3 has 13 amino acids. CDR3 DNA sequence: TGTGCTAGTGCCTCTTCGAGGGGGCATGAGCAGTTCTTC. Protein: CASASSRGHEQFF.

This chain uses TRBV28 with TRBJ1-1; D not resolved. Germline V gives CDR1 MDHEN, CDR2 SYDVKM. CDR3 length: 14 residues. Trimming stripped 8 bases from V and 4 bases from J, with 17 bases between. CDR3 loop: CASRGEGESTEAFF. CDR3 nucleotide sequence: TGTGCCAGCCGTGGGGAGGGAGAGAGCACTGAAGCTTTCTTT.

Here the CDR3 reads CASSLGSLASLETQYF. The CDR3 bases are TGCGCCAGCAGCTTGGGGTCGCTAGCTTCTTTGGAGACCCAGTACTTC. The chain is built from TRBV5-1 and TRBJ2-5; TRBD2 might be the D (5 bases). The CDR3 sequence is 16 residues long. CDR1 and CDR2 from the germline V gene are SGHRS and YFSETQ. V lost 0 bases, J lost 5 bases, and 17 bases lay in between.

The J gene is TRBJ2-7, the V gene TRBV11-2; 9 nucleotides line up with TRBD2. Germline CDR1 and CDR2: SGHAT and FQNNGV. The CDR3 sequence is 18 residues long. V dropped 5 bases and J dropped 6; count of bases not matched to a gene: 20. CDR3: CASSPTSGGRASDFEQYF. Written as DNA, the CDR3 is TGTGCCAGCAGCCCCACGAGCGGCGGGAGGGCCTCGGATTTCGAGCAGTACTTC. Variable domain in full (rest from reference TRBV11-2 and TRBJ2-7): EAGVAQSPRYKIIEKRQSVAFWCNPISGHATLYWYQQILGQGPKLLIQFQNNGVVDDSQLPKDRFSAERLKGVDSTLKIQPAKLEDSAVYLCASSPTSGGRASDFEQYFGPGTRLTVT.

The rearrangement links TRBV10-2 to TRBJ2-2, with 12 bases matching TRBD2. The germline V gene has CDR1 WSHSY and CDR2 SAAADI. The CDR3 runs 20 residues. Trimming cost V 2 bases and J 5 bases; bases outside gene matches: 15. The CDR3 bases are TGCGCCAGCAGTGAGACCCAACGATCTAGCGGGAGGGAAAGAACCGGGGAGCTGTTTTTT. Amino acid sequence: CASSETQRSSGRERTGELFF.

The chain combines TRBV27 with TRBJ1-5, with 8 bases matching TRBD1. V lost 4 bases to trimming and J lost 2 bases; unmatched junction nucleotides: 10. The CDR3 runs 17 residues. Germline V gene lookup returns CDR1 MNHEY and CDR2 SMNVEV (reference sequence). The CDR3 is CASSSLGMTGGNQPQHF. Written as DNA, the CDR3 is TGTGCCAGCAGTTCCCTGGGCATGACAGGGGGCAATCAGCCCCAGCATTTT.

In its sample, this clone was seen once. V gene TRBV5-1 combines with J gene TRBJ2-7; D tentatively fits TRBD1 or TRBD2 (6 bases each). The V end lost 3 bases, the J end lost 2 bases, and 15 bases lay between the germline ends. CDR3 length: 15 residues. CDR1 and CDR2 from the germline V gene are SGHRS and YFSETQ. DNA for the CDR3: TGCGCCAGCAGCTCCATACCCGGGGGCACCTACGAGCAGTACTTC. It codes for CASSSIPGGTYEQYF.

The gene calls are TRBV29-1 and TRBJ2-7, with 8 bases aligning to TRBD1. This CDR3 comprises 12 residues. CDR1 is SQVTM and CDR2 is ANQGSEA in the germline V gene. V trimming: 4 bases; J trimming: 3 bases; junction bases outside the gene matches: 2. The CDR3 is CSVGDRGYEQYF. The CDR3 nucleotides are TGCAGCGTTGGTGACAGGGGCTACGAGCAGTACTTC.

The chain employs TRBV18 and TRBJ2-7; D unresolved. The V end lost 3 bases, the J end lost 9 bases, and 12 bases lay between the germline ends. Germline assignment: CDR1 KGHSH and CDR2 LQKENI. This CDR3 has 12 amino acids. CDR3: CASSPADLSQYF. CDR3 bases: TGTGCCAGCTCACCGGCGGACCTCTCGCAGTACTTC.

The CDR3 here is CASSGRRDRGHEQYF. The CDR3 DNA sequence: TGTGCCAGCAGTGGCCGCCGGGACAGGGGCCACGAGCAGTACTTC. The rearrangement links TRBV6-5 to TRBJ2-7; 10 bases match TRBD1. This CDR3 has 15 amino acids. J gave up 5 bases and V 5 bases, and 9 bases lay outside the gene matches. Germline V CDR1 and CDR2: MNHEY, SVGAGI.

CDR3 sequence reads: CASSQEDSNEQFF. CDR3 bases: TGCGCCAGCAGCCAAGAAGATAGCAATGAGCAGTTCTTC. V usage is TRBV4-1 and J usage is TRBJ2-1; D remains ambiguous. The CDR3 runs to 13 residues. Germline V CDR1 and CDR2: MGHRA, YSYEKL. Trimming removed 0 bases from V and 6 bases from J, with 6 bases in between.

Note on this clone: This sample also contains other DNA sequences that code for the same CDR3. This rearrangement joins TRBV20-1 to TRBJ2-3; D ambiguous. Germline V gives CDR1 DFQATT, CDR2 SNEGSKA (reference sequence). CDR3 size: 11 residues. V lost 6 bases to trimming and J lost 5 bases, with 9 bases between them. The chain's CDR3 is CSASVGDTQYF. CDR3 bases: TGCAGTGCCTCTGTAGGAGATACGCAGTATTTT.

The rearrangement uses TRBV5-1 and TRBJ2-3; TRBD2 agrees at 8 bases. J gave up 6 bases and V 4 bases, and 10 bases lay outside the gene matches. The CDR3 is 15 amino acids. CDR1 is SGHRS, CDR2 YFSETQ, per germline. CDR3 in amino acids: CASSTTAGGLDTQYF. CDR3 bases: TGCGCCAGCAGCACCACGGCGGGAGGACTTGATACGCAGTATTTT.

This clone was recorded only once. The chain joins TRBV5-1 to TRBJ1-1; a possible D gene is TRBD1 (5 bases). There are 13 residues in the CDR3. Between the trimmed V and J ends, which lost 3 bases and 6 bases, there was a span of 12 bases. Germline lookup yields CDR1 SGHRS and CDR2 YFSETQ. Here the CDR3 DNA reads TGCGCCAGCAGCTGGGGGTCTGGCGCTGAAGCTTTCTTT. This encodes CASSWGSGAEAFF.

The chain couples TRBV7-7 to TRBJ2-2; D may correspond to TRBD1 or TRBD2 (5 bases each). CDR1 and CDR2 (germline): SSHAT, FNYEAQ (reference sequence). This CDR3 region has 13 residues. The CDR3 coding sequence is TGTGCATCGAGGGGATCCAACACCGGGGAGCTGTTTTTT. Amino acid sequence: CASRGSNTGELFF.

This chain links TRBV23-1 with TRBJ2-3, with 13 bases aligning to TRBD2. TRBV23-1 is labeled an ORF, and its function is uncertain. J lost 5 bases, V lost 6 bases, and 5 bases had no gene match. The CDR3 extends over 15 amino acids. The CDR3 loop is CASRGTSGTLDTQYF. DNA of the CDR3: TGCGCCAGCAGGGGGACTAGCGGGACTTTAGATACGCAGTATTTT.

The V call is TRBV6-1, the J call TRBJ1-3; D is ambiguous. The CDR3 runs to 12 residues. V was pared by 2 bases and J by 10 bases, with 9 bases between. Germline lookup yields CDR1 MNHNS and CDR2 SASEGT. The DNA of the CDR3 is TGTGCCAGCAGTGAACCGCTGCCTACCATATATTTT. Protein sequence: CASSEPLPTIYF.

The J gene is TRBJ2-7, the V gene TRBV10-3, with D possibly being TRBD2 (6 bases). The CDR3 has 13 amino acids. Per germline, CDR1 ENHRY and CDR2 SYGVKD. V was pared by 2 bases and J by 6 bases, with 11 bases between. The CDR3 sequence: CAISEGTSGEQYF. The CDR3 nucleotides are TGTGCCATCAGTGAGGGGACTTCGGGCGAGCAGTACTTC.

This clone came up once. J is TRBJ2-1 and V is TRBV4-1; 16 bases are a match to TRBD2. The germline CDR1 and CDR2 sequences are MGHRA and YSYEKL. J gave up 0 bases and V 4 bases, and 6 bases lay outside the gene matches. The CDR3 spans 19 residues. CDR3 residues: CASSPRGTSGRASYNEQFF. The CDR3 DNA reads TGCGCCAGCAGCCCACGGGGGACTAGCGGGAGGGCCTCCTACAATGAGCAGTTCTTC.

The chain uses TRBV5-6 and TRBJ1-5; 9 bases are shared with TRBD1. The CDR3 consists of 15 residues. Germline V gene sequence: CDR1 SGHDT, CDR2 YYEEEE. V shed 3 bases and J 9 bases; nucleotides not matched to a gene: 10. CDR3 in amino acids: CASSSKDRGFRPQHF. For the CDR3, the DNA is TGTGCCAGCAGCTCAAAGGACAGGGGATTCCGGCCCCAGCATTTT.

This sequence joins TRBV5-1 and TRBJ1-1; 10 nucleotides line up with TRBD1. The CDR3 loop spans 16 amino acids. Germline CDR1 and CDR2: SGHRS and YFSETQ. V lost 4 bases to trimming and J lost 1 base; unmatched junction nucleotides: 7. The CDR3: CASSPGDRGRNTEAFF. The CDR3 DNA is TGCGCCAGCAGCCCGGGTGACAGGGGGCGGAACACTGAAGCTTTCTTT. The full variable domain, its missing parts supplied by reference TRBV5-1 and TRBJ1-1, is KAGVTQTPRYLIKTRGQQVTLSCSPISGHRSVSWYQQTPGQGLQFLFEYFSETQRNKGNFPGRFSGRQFSNSRSEMNVSTLELGDSALYLCASSPGDRGRNTEAFFGQGTRLTVV.

This clone has just one count. The chain joins TRBV28 to TRBJ2-5; 8 bases are a match to TRBD2. The J call is doubtful: the DNA matches TRBJ2-7 better. The CDR3 extends over 14 amino acids. CDR1 MDHEN and CDR2 SYDVKM come from the germline V gene. In nucleotides, the CDR3 is TGTGCCAGCAGCCGGAAGGGACTAGGTGGCGAGCAGTACTTC. As protein: CASSRKGLGGEQYF.

This sequence joins TRBV6-6 and TRBJ1-5; D gene unclear. Trimming took off 6 bases at V and 4 bases at J, with 10 bases between the two ends. Germline V gene data show CDR1 as MNHNY and CDR2 as SVGAGI (reference sequence). The CDR3 is made up of 13 amino acids. CDR3: CASRRQGNQPQHF. CDR3 in DNA: TGTGCCAGCAGAAGACAAGGGAATCAGCCCCAGCATTTT.

The V call is TRBV11-2, the J call TRBJ1-2, with 7 bases identical to TRBD1. CDR1 and CDR2 from the germline V gene are SGHAT and FQNNGV. The J segment lost 5 bases and the V segment lost 3 bases, leaving 6 bases of the junction unmatched. The CDR3 has 14 amino acids. This CDR3 reads CASSFDRVEYGYTF. DNA for the CDR3: TGTGCCAGCAGCTTCGACAGGGTTGAATATGGCTACACCTTC.

This clone was counted between two and nine times. The rearrangement joins TRBV30 to TRBJ1-1; D remains ambiguous. CDR1 is GTSNPN, CDR2 SVGIG, per germline (reference sequence). CDR3 size: 13 residues. The V gene lost 1 base and the J gene lost 3 bases, with 9 bases spanning the gap. Written as DNA, the CDR3 is TGTGCCTGGAGTGCTACCGGGTACACTGAAGCTTTCTTT. Its translation is CAWSATGYTEAFF.